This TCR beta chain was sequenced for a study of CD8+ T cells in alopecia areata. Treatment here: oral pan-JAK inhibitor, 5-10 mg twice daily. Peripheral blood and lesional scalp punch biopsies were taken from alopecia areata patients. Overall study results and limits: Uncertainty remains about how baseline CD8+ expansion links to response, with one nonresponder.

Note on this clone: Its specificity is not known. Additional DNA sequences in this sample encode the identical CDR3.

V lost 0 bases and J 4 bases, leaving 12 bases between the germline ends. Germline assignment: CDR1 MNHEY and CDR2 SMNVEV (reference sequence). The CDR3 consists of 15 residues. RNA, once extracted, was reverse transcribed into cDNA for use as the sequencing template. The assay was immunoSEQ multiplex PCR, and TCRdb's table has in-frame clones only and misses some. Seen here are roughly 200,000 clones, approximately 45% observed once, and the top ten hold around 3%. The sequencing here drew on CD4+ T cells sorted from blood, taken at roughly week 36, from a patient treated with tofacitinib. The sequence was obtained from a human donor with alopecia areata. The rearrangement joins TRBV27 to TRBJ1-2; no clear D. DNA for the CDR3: TGTGCCAGCAGTTTATCGCCTAGGGTTTCCTATGGCTACACCTTC. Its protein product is CASSLSPRVSYGYTF.